The 4 T cell receptor beta chains below come from one sample, sequenced in a study of T cells in women clearing cervical HPV infection (dated by TCRdb to the late 2010s). The receptor library was made with the immunoSEQ multiplex PCR assay. TCRdb's version of the immuneACCESS table is confined to in-frame rearrangements and falls short of the full clone set. An unresolved V gene accounts for under half of the shortfall where checked; the remainder is of unknown origin. The sample table gives about 48,000 clones. The ten top clones hold 1.5% to 2% of the sample. Sequencing was performed on blood buffy coat. The receptors here all came from a woman aged 18-70 years with a cervical HPV16 infection that either progressed to CIN3+ or cleared (not recorded which).

A note on this clone: The read ends 3 residues early relative to the CDR3; the germline J gene fills the gap. The chain couples TRBV13 to TRBJ2-3; D may be TRBD2 (5 bases). CDR1 and CDR2 from the germline V gene are PRHDT and FYEKMQ (reference sequence). The CDR3 has 17 amino acids. Deletions cut 5 bases from V and 0 bases from J, with 18 bases between. The sequenced part of the CDR3 DNA is TGTGCCAGCAGCCACGGCGGGTCCCACTTAAGCACAGATACG. Translating it yields CASSHGGSHLSTDT. The whole CDR3 region reads CASSHGGSHLSTDTQYF.

The CDR3 protein is CASSFRVVDGYTF. CDR3 DNA, as far as it was read: TGTGCCAGCAGCTTCCGGGTGGTCGATGGC. The chain couples TRBV5-6 to TRBJ1-2; D not resolved. Read sequence stops 3 residues before the CDR3 end, and the germline J gene provides the missing end. The CDR3 is 13 amino acids. Germline V gene data show CDR1 as SGHDT and CDR2 as YYEEEE. The ends were cut back, 2 bases at V and 6 bases at J, with 11 bases in the middle.

Points on this clone: Coverage ceases 3 residues before the CDR3 finishes, and the germline J gene fills in the end. The chain is built from TRBV5-1 and TRBJ2-3; 7 bases are shared with TRBD1. Germline CDR1 SGHRS, CDR2 YFSETQ. V trimming: 0 bases; J trimming: 2 bases; junction bases outside the gene matches: 3. CDR3 length: 15 residues. Incomplete CDR3 DNA: TGCGCCAGCAGCTTGGGGGGACAGTTCACAGATACG. It translates to CASSLGGQFTDT. The CDR3 as a whole reads CASSLGGQFTDTQYF. The variable domain in full, with the rest retrieved from reference TRBV5-1 and TRBJ2-3, is KAGVTQTPRYLIKTRGQQVTLSCSPISGHRSVSWYQQTPGQGLQFLFEYFSETQRNKGNFPGRFSGRQFSNSRSEMNVSTLELGDSALYLCASSLGGQFTDTQYFGPGTRLTVL.

In regard to this clone: The CDR3 is cut off 3 residues early in the read; its end comes from the germline J gene. The chain employs TRBV7-3 and TRBJ2-5; 9 bases align to TRBD1. The V and J ends lost 4 bases and 5 bases, in that order; junction bases with no gene match: 8. The germline V gene has CDR1 SGHTA and CDR2 FQGTGA. This CDR3 spans 15 amino acids. The sequenced part of the CDR3 DNA is TGTGCCAGCAGCTATACAGGGGGCGCGGAGGAGACC. Its protein is CASSYTGGAEET. The whole CDR3 is CASSYTGGAEETQYF.